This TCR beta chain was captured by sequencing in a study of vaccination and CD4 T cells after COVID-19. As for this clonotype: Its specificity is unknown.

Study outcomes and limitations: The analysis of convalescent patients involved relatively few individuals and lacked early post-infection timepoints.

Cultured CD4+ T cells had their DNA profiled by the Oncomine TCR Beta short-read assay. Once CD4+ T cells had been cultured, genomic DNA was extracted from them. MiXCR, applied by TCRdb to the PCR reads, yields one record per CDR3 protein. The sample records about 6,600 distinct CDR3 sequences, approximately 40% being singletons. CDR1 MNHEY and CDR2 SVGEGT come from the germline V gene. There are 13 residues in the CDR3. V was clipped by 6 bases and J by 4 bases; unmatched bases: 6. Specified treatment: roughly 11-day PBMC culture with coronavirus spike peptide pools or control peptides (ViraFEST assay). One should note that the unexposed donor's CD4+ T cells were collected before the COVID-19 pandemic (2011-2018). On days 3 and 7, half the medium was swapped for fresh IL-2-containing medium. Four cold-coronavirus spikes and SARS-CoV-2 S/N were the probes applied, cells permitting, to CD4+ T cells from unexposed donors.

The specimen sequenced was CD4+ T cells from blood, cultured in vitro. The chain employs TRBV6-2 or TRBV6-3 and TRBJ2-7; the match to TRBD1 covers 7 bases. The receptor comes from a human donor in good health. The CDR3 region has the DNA TGTGCCAGCAGCCCTACAGGGGTGTACGAGCAGTACTTC. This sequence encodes CASSPTGVYEQYF.